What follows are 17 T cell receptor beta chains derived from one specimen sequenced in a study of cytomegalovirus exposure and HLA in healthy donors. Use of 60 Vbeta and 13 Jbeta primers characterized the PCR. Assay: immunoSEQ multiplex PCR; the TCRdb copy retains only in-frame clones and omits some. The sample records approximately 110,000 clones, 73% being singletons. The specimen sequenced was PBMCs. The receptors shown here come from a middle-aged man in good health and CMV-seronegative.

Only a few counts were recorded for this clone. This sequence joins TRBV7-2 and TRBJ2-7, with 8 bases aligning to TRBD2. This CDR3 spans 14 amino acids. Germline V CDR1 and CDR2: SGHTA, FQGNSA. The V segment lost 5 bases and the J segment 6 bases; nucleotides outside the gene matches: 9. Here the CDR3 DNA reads TGTGCCAGCAGCCTTCTCGGGGGGGCGGGCGAGCAGTACTTC. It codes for CASSLLGGAGEQYF. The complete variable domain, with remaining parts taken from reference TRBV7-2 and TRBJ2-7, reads GAGVSQSPSNKVTEKGKDVELRCDPISGHTALYWYRQSLGQGLEFLIYFQGNSAPDKSGLPSDRFSAERTGGSVSTLTIQRTQQEDSAVYLCASSLLGGAGEQYFGPGTRLTVT.

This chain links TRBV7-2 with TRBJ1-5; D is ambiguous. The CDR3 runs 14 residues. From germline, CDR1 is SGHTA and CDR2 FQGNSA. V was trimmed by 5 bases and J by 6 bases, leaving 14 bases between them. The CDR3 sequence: CASSPQSGSQPQHF. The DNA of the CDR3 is TGTGCCAGCAGCCCCCAGAGTGGGAGTCAGCCCCAGCATTTT. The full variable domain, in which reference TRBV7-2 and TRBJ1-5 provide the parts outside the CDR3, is GAGVSQSPSNKVTEKGKDVELRCDPISGHTALYWYRQSLGQGLEFLIYFQGNSAPDKSGLPSDRFSAERTGGSVSTLTIQRTQQEDSAVYLCASSPQSGSQPQHFGDGTRLSIL.

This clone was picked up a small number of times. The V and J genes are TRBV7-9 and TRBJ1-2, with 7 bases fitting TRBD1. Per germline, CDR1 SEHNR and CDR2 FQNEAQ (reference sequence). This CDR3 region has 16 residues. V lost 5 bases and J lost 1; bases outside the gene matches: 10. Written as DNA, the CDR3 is TGTGCCAGCAGCCTCGCGGAGGGGGCGCGTAACTATGGCTACACCTTC. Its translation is CASSLAEGARNYGYTF.

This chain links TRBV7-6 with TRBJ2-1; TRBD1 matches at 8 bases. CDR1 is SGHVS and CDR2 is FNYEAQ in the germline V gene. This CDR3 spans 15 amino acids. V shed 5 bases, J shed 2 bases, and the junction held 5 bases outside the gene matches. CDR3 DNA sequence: TGTGCCAGCAGCCTCGGACAGGGTACCTACAATGAGCAGTTCTTC. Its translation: CASSLGQGTYNEQFF.

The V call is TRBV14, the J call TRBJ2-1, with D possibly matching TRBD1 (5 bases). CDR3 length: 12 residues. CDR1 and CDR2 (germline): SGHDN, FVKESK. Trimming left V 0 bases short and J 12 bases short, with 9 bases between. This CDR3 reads CASSQDPGWQFF. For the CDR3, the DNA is TGTGCCAGCAGCCAAGACCCAGGGTGGCAGTTCTTC.

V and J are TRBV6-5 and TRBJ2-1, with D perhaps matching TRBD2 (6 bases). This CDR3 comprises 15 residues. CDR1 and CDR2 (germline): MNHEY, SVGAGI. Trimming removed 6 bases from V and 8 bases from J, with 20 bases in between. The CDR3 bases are TGTGCCAGCAGCCCCGTGAGGGAGTGGAGGGATGAGCAGTTCTTC. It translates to CASSPVREWRDEQFF.

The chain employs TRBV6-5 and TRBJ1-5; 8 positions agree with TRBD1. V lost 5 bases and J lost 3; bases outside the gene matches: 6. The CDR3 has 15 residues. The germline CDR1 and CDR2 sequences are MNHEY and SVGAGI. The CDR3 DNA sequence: TGTGCCAGCAGTGCCCTGGGACAGGACAATCAGCCCCAGCATTTT. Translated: CASSALGQDNQPQHF.

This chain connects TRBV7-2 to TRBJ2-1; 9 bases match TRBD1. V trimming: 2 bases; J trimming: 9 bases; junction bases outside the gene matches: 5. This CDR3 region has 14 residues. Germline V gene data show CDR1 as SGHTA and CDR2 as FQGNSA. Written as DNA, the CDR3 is TGTGCCAGCAGCTTAACAGGGGGCCTAAGTGAGCAGTTCTTC. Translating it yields CASSLTGGLSEQFF.

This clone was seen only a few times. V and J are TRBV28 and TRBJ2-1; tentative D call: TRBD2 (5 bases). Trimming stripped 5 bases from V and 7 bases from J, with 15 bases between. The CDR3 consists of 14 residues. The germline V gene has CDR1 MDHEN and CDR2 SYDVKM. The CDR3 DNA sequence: TGTGCCAGCAGTGGACTCGAGATAAGGAATGAGCAGTTCTTC. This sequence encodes CASSGLEIRNEQFF. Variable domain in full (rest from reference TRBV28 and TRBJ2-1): DVKVTQSSRYLVKRTGEKVFLECVQDMDHENMFWYRQDPGLGLRLIYFSYDVKMKEKGDIPEGYSVSREKKERFSLILESASTNQTSMYLCASSGLEIRNEQFFGPGTRLTVL.

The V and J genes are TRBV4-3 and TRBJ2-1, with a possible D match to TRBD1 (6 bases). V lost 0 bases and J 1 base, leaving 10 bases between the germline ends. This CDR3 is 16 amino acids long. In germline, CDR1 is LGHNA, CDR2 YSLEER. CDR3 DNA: TGCGCCAGCAGCCAAGAGTTGGACAGTTCCTACAATGAGCAGTTCTTC. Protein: CASSQELDSSYNEQFF.

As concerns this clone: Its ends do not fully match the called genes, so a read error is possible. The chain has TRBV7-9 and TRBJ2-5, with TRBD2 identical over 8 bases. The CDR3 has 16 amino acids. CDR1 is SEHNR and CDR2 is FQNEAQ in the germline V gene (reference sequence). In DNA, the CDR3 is TGTTCCAGCAGCTTCGCACGTAGCGGGGTTCGAGAGACCCAGTACTTC. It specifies CSSSFARSGVRETQYF.

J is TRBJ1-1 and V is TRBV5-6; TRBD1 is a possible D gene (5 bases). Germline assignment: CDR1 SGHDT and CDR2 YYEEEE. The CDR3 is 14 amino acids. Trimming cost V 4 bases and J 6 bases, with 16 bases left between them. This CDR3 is CASSPWGEGAEAFF. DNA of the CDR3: TGTGCCAGCAGCCCGTGGGGGGAAGGCGCTGAAGCTTTCTTT.

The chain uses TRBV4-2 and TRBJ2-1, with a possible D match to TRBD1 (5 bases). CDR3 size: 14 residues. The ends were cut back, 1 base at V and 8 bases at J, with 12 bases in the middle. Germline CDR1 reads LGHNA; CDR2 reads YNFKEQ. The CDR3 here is CASSQGLGADEQFF. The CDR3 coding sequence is TGTGCCAGCAGCCAAGGGCTTGGGGCAGATGAGCAGTTCTTC.

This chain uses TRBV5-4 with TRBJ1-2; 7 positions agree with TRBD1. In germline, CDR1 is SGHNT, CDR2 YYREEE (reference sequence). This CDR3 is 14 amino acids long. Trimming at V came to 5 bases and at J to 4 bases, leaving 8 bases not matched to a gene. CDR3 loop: CASSSPQGFYGYTF. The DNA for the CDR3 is TGTGCCAGCAGTAGTCCACAGGGGTTCTATGGCTACACCTTC. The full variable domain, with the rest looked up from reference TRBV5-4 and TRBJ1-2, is ETGVTQSPTHLIKTRGQQVTLRCSSQSGHNTVSWYQQALGQGPQFIFQYYREEENGRGNFPPRFSGLQFPNYSSELNVNALELDDSALYLCASSSPQGFYGYTFGSGTRLTVV.

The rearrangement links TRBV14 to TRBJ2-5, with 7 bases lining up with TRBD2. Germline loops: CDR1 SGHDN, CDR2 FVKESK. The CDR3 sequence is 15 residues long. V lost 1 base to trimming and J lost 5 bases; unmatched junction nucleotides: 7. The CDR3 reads CASSQGTSPVETQYF. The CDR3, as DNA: TGTGCCAGCAGCCAAGGGACTAGTCCGGTCGAGACCCAGTACTTC.

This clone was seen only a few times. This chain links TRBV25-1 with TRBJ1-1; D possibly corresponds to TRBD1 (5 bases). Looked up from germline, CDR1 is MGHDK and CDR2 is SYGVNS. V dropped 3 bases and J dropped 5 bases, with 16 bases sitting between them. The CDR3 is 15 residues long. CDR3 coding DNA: TGTGCCAGCAGTGATCAGGGAGGGTTATTGACTGAAGCTTTCTTT. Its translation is CASSDQGGLLTEAFF.

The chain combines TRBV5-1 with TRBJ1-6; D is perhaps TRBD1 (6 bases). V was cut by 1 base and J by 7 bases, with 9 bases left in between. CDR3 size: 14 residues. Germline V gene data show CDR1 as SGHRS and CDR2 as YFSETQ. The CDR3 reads CASSLTQGNSPLHF. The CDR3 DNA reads TGCGCCAGCAGCTTGACGCAGGGGAATTCACCCCTCCACTTT.